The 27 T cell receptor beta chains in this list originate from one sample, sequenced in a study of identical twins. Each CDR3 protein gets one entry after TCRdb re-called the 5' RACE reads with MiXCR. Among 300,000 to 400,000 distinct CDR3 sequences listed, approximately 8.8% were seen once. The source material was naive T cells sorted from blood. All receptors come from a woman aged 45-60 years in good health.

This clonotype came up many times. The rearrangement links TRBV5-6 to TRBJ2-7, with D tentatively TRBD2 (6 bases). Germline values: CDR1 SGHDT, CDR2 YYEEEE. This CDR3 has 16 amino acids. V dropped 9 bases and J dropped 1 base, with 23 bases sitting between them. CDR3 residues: CATTPRGVAASYEQYF. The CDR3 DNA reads TGTGCCACGACTCCACGCGGGGTAGCAGCGTCCTACGAGCAGTACTTC.

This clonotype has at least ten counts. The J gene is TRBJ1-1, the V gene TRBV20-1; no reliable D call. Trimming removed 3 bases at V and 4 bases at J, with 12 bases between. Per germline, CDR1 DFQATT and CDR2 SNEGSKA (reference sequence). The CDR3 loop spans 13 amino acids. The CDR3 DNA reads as TGCAGTGCTAGGGTCAGCTCTTTCACTGAAGCTTTCTTT. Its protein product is CSARVSSFTEAFF.

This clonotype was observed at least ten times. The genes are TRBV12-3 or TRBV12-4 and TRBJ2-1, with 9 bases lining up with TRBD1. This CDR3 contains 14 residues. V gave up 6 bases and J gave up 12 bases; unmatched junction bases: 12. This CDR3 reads CASRRQGGRIGQFF. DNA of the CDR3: TGTGCCAGCAGGCGACAGGGGGGGCGAATTGGGCAGTTCTTC.

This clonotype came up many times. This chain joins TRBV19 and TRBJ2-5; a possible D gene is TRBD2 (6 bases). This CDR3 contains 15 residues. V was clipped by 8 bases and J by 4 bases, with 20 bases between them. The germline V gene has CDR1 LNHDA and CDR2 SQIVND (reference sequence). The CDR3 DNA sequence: TGTGCCAGTGGCGGCCCCGGAGGGTTTGGAGAGACCCAGTACTTC. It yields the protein CASGGPGGFGETQYF.

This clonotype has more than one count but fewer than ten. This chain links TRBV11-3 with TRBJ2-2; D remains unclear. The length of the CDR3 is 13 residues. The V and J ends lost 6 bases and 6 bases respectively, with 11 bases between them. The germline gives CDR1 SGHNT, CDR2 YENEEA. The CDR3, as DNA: TGTGCCAGCAGACTCTTTGAGCCCGGGGAGCTGTTTTTT. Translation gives CASRLFEPGELFF. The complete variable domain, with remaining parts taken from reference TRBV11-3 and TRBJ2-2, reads EAGVVQSPRYKIIEKKQPVAFWCNPISGHNTLYWYLQNLGQGPELLIRYENEEAVDDSQLPKDRFSAERLKGVDSTLKIQPAELGDSAVYLCASRLFEPGELFFGEGSRLTVL.

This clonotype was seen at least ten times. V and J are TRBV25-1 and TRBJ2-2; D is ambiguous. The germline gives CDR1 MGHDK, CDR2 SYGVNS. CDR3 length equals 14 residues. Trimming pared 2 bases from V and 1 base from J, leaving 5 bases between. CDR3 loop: CASSEPGNTGELFF. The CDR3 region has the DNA TGTGCCAGCAGTGAACCCGGGAACACCGGGGAGCTGTTTTTT.

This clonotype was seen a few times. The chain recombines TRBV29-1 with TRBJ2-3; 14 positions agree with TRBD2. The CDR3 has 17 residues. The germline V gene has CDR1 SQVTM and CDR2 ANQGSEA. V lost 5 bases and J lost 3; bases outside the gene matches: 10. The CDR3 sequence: CSVSGTSGSPFTDTQYF. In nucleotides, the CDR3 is TGCAGCGTTTCCGGGACTAGCGGGAGCCCTTTTACAGATACGCAGTATTTT.

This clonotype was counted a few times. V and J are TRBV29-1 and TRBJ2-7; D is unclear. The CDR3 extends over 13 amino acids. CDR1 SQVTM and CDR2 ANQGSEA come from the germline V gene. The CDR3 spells CTPLDPEGCEQYV. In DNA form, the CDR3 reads TGCACCCCACTGGACCCCGAAGGATGCGAGCAGTACGTC.

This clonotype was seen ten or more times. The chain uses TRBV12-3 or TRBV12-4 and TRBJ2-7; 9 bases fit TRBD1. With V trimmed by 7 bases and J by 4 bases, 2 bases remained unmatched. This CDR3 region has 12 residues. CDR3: CASTGQGYEQYF. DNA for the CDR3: TGTGCCAGCACAGGACAGGGGTACGAGCAGTACTTC.

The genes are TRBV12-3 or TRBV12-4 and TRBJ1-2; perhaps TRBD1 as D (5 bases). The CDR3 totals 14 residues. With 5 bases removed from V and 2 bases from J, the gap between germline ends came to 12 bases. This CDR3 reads CASSPGAGNYGYTF. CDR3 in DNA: TGTGCCAGCAGTCCTGGGGCGGGGAACTATGGCTACACCTTC.

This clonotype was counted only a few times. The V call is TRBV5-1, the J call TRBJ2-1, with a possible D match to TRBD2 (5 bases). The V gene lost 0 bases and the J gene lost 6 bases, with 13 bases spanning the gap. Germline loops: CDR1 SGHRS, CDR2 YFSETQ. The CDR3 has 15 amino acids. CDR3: CASSLDGIIINEQFF. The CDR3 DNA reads TGCGCCAGCAGCTTGGACGGGATCATTATCAATGAGCAGTTCTTC.

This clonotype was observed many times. For the CDR3, the DNA is TGCAGTGCTAGCGGGGATGGGCCCAAAAACATTCAGTACTTC. Its translation is CSASGDGPKNIQYF. The V gene is TRBV20-1, the J gene TRBJ2-4; D might be TRBD2 (5 bases). The CDR3 extends over 14 amino acids. V was shortened by 3 bases and J by 2 bases, with 11 bases between the two germline ends. The V gene's germline CDR1 is DFQATT and CDR2 SNEGSKA (reference sequence).

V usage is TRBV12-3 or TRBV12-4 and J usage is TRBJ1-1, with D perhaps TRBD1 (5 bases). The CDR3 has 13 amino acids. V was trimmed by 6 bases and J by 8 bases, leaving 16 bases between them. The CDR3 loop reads CASRRPGRREAFF. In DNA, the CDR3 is TGTGCCAGCAGGAGACCGGGACGCAGAGAAGCTTTCTTT.

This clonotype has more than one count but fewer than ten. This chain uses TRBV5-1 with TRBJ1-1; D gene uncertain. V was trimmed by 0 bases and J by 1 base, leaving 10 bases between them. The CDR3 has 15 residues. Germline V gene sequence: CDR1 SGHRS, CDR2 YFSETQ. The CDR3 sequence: CASSLVLLKNTEAFF. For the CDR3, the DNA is TGCGCCAGCAGCTTGGTTCTTCTCAAGAACACTGAAGCTTTCTTT.

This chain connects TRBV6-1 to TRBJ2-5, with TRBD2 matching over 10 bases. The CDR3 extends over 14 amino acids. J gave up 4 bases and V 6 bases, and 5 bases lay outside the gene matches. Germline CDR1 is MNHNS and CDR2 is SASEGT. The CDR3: CASSKAGGRETQYF. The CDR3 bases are TGTGCCAGCAGCAAAGCGGGGGGGCGAGAGACCCAGTACTTC.

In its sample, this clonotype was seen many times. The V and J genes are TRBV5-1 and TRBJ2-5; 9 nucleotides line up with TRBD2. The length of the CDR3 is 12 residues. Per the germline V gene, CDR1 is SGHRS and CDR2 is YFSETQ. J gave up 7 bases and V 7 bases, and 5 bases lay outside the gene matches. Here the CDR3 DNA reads TGCGCCAGCGGCAAAGCGGGGGGGACCCAGTACTTC. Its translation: CASGKAGGTQYF.

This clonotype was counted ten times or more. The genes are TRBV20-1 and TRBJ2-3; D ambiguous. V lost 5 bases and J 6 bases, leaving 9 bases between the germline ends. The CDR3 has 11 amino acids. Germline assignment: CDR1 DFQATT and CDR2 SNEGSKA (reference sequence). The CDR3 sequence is CSAGNADTQYF. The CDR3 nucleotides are TGCAGTGCTGGGAACGCGGATACGCAGTATTTT.

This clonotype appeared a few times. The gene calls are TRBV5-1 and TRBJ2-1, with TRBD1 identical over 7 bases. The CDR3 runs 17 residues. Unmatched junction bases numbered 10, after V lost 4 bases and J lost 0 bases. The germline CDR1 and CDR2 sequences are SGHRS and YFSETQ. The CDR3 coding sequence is TGCGCCAGCAGCCCGTACAGGGGCCGCAACTCCTACAATGAGCAGTTCTTC. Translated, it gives CASSPYRGRNSYNEQFF.

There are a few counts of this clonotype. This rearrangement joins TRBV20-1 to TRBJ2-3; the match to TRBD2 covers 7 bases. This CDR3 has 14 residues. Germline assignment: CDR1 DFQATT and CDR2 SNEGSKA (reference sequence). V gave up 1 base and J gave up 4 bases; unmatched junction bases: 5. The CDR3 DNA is TGCAGTGCTAGAGCTAGCGGAGAGGCAGATACGCAGTATTTT. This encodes CSARASGEADTQYF.

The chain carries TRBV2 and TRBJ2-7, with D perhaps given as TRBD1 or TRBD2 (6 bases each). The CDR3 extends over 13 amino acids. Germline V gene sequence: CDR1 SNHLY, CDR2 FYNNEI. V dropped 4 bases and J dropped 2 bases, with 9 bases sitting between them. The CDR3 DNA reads TGTGCCAGCAGTGGAGGGGGGACCTACGAGCAGTACTTC. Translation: CASSGGGTYEQYF.

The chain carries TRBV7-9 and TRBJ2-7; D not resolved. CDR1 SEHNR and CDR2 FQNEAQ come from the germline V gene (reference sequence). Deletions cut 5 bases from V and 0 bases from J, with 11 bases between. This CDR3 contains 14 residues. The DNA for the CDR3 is TGTGCCAGCAGCCTATTCTGGTACTCCTACGAGCAGTACTTC. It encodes CASSLFWYSYEQYF.

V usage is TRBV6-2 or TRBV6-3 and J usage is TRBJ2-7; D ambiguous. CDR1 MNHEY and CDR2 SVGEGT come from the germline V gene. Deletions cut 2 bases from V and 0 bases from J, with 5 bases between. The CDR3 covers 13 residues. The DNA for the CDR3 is TGTGCCAGCAGTTACGATTACTCCTACGAGCAGTACGTC. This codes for CASSYDYSYEQYV.

CDR3 residues: CASSLERDYYEQYF. CDR3 nucleotides: TGTGCCAGCAGCCTCGAGCGGGACTACTACGAGCAGTACTTC. The gene calls are TRBV5-5 and TRBJ2-7; 7 bases align to TRBD2. This CDR3 has 14 amino acids. Germline lookup yields CDR1 SGHKS and CDR2 YYEKEE (reference sequence). Losses at the gene ends were 4 bases for V and 3 bases for J; bases not matched to a gene: 7.

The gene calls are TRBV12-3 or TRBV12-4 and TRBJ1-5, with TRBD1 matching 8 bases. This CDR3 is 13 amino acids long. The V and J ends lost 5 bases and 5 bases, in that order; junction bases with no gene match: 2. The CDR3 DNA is TGTGCCAGCAGTATGACAGGGGATCAGCCCCAGCATTTT. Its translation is CASSMTGDQPQHF.

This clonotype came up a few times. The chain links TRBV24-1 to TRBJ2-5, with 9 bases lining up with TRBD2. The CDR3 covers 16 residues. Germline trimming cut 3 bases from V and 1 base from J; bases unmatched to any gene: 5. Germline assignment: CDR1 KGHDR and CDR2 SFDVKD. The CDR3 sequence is CATSDGPAGGQETQYF. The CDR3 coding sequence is TGTGCCACCAGTGATGGTCCAGCGGGGGGCCAAGAGACCCAGTACTTC.

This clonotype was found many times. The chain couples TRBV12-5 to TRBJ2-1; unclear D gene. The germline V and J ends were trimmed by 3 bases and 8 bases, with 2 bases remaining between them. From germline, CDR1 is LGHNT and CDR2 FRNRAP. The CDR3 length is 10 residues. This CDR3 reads CASGFDEQFF. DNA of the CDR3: TGTGCTAGTGGTTTCGATGAGCAGTTCTTC.

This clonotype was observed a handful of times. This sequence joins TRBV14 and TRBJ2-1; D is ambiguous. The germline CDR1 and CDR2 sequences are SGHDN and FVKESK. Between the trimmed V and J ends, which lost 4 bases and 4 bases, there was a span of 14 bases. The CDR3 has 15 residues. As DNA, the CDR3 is TGTGCCAGCAGCCCACGACTTGGCCCATACAATGAGCAGTTCTTC. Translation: CASSPRLGPYNEQFF.